Described below is a single T cell receptor (beta chain) sequence and its context. Its antigen is as yet unknown. The germline V and J ends were trimmed by 5 bases and 2 bases, with 10 bases remaining between them. The CDR3 spans 13 residues. Germline V gene sequence: CDR1 GTSNPN, CDR2 SVGIG (reference sequence). TCRdb processed the RT-PCR reads anew with MiXCR; each CDR3 protein has one entry. The sample carries almost 250,000 distinct CDR3 sequences, roughly an eighth recorded once. The data were taken from a study of response to subunit inactivated influenza vaccine. Study-level findings and limits: The authors put forward the suggestion that each seasonal influenza vaccination may bring in only a limited number of new T cells.

The material sequenced was non-naive T cells sorted from PBMCs, taken around two weeks before vaccination. The source of this sequence is a man aged 50 to 59 who received an inactivated influenza vaccine. The chain has TRBV30 and TRBJ2-1; D possibly corresponds to TRBD2 (5 bases). CDR3 loop: CAWASRTYNEQFF. The DNA of the CDR3 is TGTGCCTGGGCTAGCAGAACCTACAATGAGCAGTTCTTC.